This entry is about one T cell receptor (beta chain). Data came from immunoSEQ multiplex PCR; TCRdb stores just in-frame clones and leaves some out. The sample yields roughly 80,000 clones, approximately 80% seen once. Trimming left V 6 bases short and J 5 bases short, with 26 bases between. Germline values: CDR1 SQVTM, CDR2 ANQGSEA. The CDR3 runs to 17 residues. The sample originates from a study of blood T cell repertoires in COVID-19. The sequencing sample was made of peripheral blood. The TCR was taken from a human donor in a cohort sampled during active COVID-19. The gene calls are TRBV29-1 and TRBJ2-1; no reliable D call. CDR3 amino acids: CSVPHKAVSRPHNEQFF. In DNA, the CDR3 is TGCAGCGTACCTCACAAAGCTGTGTCTAGACCCCACAATGAGCAGTTCTTC.